This TCR beta chain was recovered during a study of T cells in Graves' hyperthyroidism and ophthalmopathy. The CDR3 is 14 residues long. The germline V and J ends were trimmed by 1 base and 3 bases, with 9 bases remaining between them. The study defined stable Graves' hyperthyroidism as no ophthalmopathy progression within 18 months. Based on clinical symptoms, serum thyroxine and TRAb, thyroid ultrasound and orbital computed tomography, diagnoses were reached. It was RNA transcripts that yielded the amplified TCR beta CDR3 regions. First-round RT-PCR targeting the TCR CDR3 was performed with the HTBI primer set. Each CDR3 protein is one row after TCRdb ran MiXCR on the multiplex PCR reads. This sample has roughly 710,000 distinct CDR3 sequences, with approximately 40% found just once. For this clonotype: Its antigen is as yet unknown.

General study findings and limits: Model predictions of ophthalmopathy came a median 6.5 months before onset. In the blood, most expanded thyroid clonotypes above 0.001 appeared as well.

The receptor's source is a woman aged 40 to 50 with Graves' hyperthyroidism. The gene calls are TRBV12-3 or TRBV12-4 and TRBJ2-5; D might be TRBD1 or TRBD2, each matching 5 bases. Sequenced sample: blood. CDR3 loop: CASSLVGAEETQYF. The CDR3 nucleotides are TGTGCCAGCAGTTTAGTCGGGGCAGAAGAGACCCAGTACTTC.